The clone carrying this TCR beta chain was found many times. Its target is not known. Uncontrolled infections, other autoimmune diseases, pregnancy or lactation led to exclusion of patients. This sample was included in a study of T cells in Graves' hyperthyroidism and ophthalmopathy. Study-wide points: Researchers found most expanded thyroid clonotypes above 0.001 in blood as well. Onset of ophthalmopathy came a median roughly 6.9 months after the model predicted it.

The source material, RNA transcripts, was used to amplify TCR beta CDR3 regions. First-round RT-PCR with HTBI primers amplified the TCR CDR3 region. TCRdb reprocessed the multiplex PCR reads with MiXCR, giving one entry per CDR3 protein. Of under 700,000 distinct CDR3 sequences listed, roughly 17% are singletons. With 3 bases clipped from V and 5 bases from J, the junction kept 6 bases outside the gene matches. Germline loops: CDR1 DFQATT, CDR2 SNEGSKA (reference sequence). The CDR3 runs 13 residues. The rearrangement links TRBV20-1 to TRBJ1-2; TRBD1 aligns across 7 bases. Sequences were obtained from blood. This receptor was identified in a woman under 30 with Graves' hyperthyroidism. CDR3 in amino acids: CSASQGGPYGYTF. CDR3 DNA: TGCAGTGCTAGTCAGGGGGGTCCTTATGGCTACACCTTC.